This T cell receptor beta chain came from a study of blood T cells in healthy people across ages. The use of a sample-barcoded 5' primer and a J-beta primer mix characterized a second PCR of roughly 6 to 11 cycles. Via MiXCR, TCRdb re-called the 5' RACE reads, giving one row per CDR3 protein. Of about 780,000 distinct CDR3 sequences detected, approximately 59% appear once; the ten largest clones hold about 27%. This clonotype was found once. CDR3 size: 14 residues. V dropped 2 bases and J dropped 0; count of bases not matched to a gene: 1. Germline V gives CDR1 SGDLS, CDR2 YYNGEE. The receptor's source is a man younger than 40 in good health. Input material: blood. V is TRBV9 and J is TRBJ2-5; 7 bases match TRBD1. CDR3: CASSVDRDQETQYF. The CDR3 DNA reads TGTGCCAGCAGCGTTGACAGGGACCAAGAGACCCAGTACTTC. Based on the CDR3 plus reference TRBV9 and TRBJ2-5, the full variable domain is DSGVTQTPKHLITATGQRVTLRCSPRSGDLSVYWYQQSLDQGLQFLIQYYNGEERAKGNILERFSAQQFPDLHSELNLSSLELGDSALYFCASSVDRDQETQYFGPGTRLLVL.